The 8 T cell receptor beta chains below were found in one sample sequenced in a study of blood T cells in healthy people across ages. Combining a sample-barcoded 5' primer with a J-beta primer mix, a second PCR ran for about 6 to 12 cycles. Each CDR3 protein gets one entry after TCRdb re-called the 5' RACE reads with MiXCR. Of over 1.5 million distinct CDR3 sequences listed, about 49% were seen once; the top ten hold approximately 2%. The sample taken for sequencing was blood. Receptor source: a woman in her thirties or forties in good health.

This clonotype was counted a few times. The V gene is TRBV9, the J gene TRBJ2-3; 9 bases line up with TRBD1. V lost 7 bases, J lost 6 bases, and 6 bases stayed unmatched. This CDR3 comprises 13 residues. Germline lookup yields CDR1 SGDLS and CDR2 YYNGEE. CDR3 nucleotides: TGTGCCAGCCGGGACAGGGTGAAGGATACGCAGTATTTT. Protein product: CASRDRVKDTQYF.

This clonotype was observed a handful of times. V usage is TRBV13 and J usage is TRBJ2-3; 12 positions match TRBD2. The junction had 8 bases not matched to a gene; V was cut back by 5 bases and J by 5 bases. Germline V gene sequence: CDR1 PRHDT, CDR2 FYEKMQ (reference sequence). The CDR3 totals 16 residues. The CDR3 loop is CASSRPTSGGRDTQYF. CDR3 DNA sequence: TGTGCCAGCAGCCGTCCGACTAGCGGGGGACGAGATACGCAGTATTTT.

This chain joins TRBV24-1 and TRBJ2-1; 11 bases fit TRBD2. From germline, CDR1 is KGHDR and CDR2 SFDVKD. The V and J ends lost 3 bases and 5 bases, in that order; junction bases with no gene match: 5. This CDR3 is built from 16 residues. The CDR3 DNA reads as TGTGCCACCAGTGATCCTAGCGGGGGGCTCGACAATGAGCAGTTCTTC. This codes for CATSDPSGGLDNEQFF.

V and J are TRBV27 and TRBJ2-3, with TRBD1 matching over 7 bases. The CDR3 is made up of 15 amino acids. The trim removed 5 bases at V and 1 base at J, leaving 6 bases unmatched. Per the germline V gene, CDR1 is MNHEY and CDR2 is SMNVEV (reference sequence). CDR3 sequence (DNA): TGTGCCAGCAGTGACAGGGCCTCCCGCACAGATACGCAGTATTTT. This translates into CASSDRASRTDTQYF.

On this clonotype: A read error is possible here, since a much larger clone lies one base away. CDR3 loop: CASRPAGNSYQETQFF. DNA for the CDR3: TGTGCCAGCCGTCCGGCGGGCAATTCGTACCAAGAGACCCAGTTCTTC. The chain uses TRBV6-6 and TRBJ2-5, with D maybe TRBD2 (5 bases). The last part of the DNA fits TRBJ2-1 better; the J call may be wrong. The CDR3 runs to 16 residues. Per the germline V gene, CDR1 is MNHNY and CDR2 is SVGAGI (reference sequence).

The CDR3 nucleotides read TGTGCCAGCAGTTTATCTGGGACAAGGCAGTATTTT. It is translated as CASSLSGTRQYF. This chain connects TRBV27 to TRBJ2-3; a weak D match, TRBD1 (6 bases). Trimming took 0 bases from V and 11 from J, leaving 9 bases between them. Per the germline V gene, CDR1 is MNHEY and CDR2 is SMNVEV (reference sequence). The CDR3 runs 12 residues.

This clonotype was observed a few times. This chain connects TRBV28 to TRBJ1-2; weak D call: TRBD1 (6 bases). Trimming left V 3 bases short and J 7 bases short, with 15 bases between. The length of the CDR3 is 14 residues. Looked up from germline, CDR1 is MDHEN and CDR2 is SYDVKM. The CDR3 bases are TGTGCCAGCAGTTTCCCAGACAGGTTCGGTGGCTACACCTTC. Encoded protein: CASSFPDRFGGYTF.

The chain links TRBV9 to TRBJ1-6; 7 bases line up with TRBD1. The CDR3 has 17 amino acids. J was trimmed by 7 bases and V by 0 bases; bases with no gene match: 10. Per germline, CDR1 SGDLS and CDR2 YYNGEE. CDR3 sequence reads: CASSVAVGTALNSPLHF. The CDR3 nucleotides read TGTGCCAGCAGCGTAGCCGTGGGGACAGCGTTAAATTCACCCCTCCACTTT.